This T cell receptor (beta chain) was recorded in a study of persistence of HIV-infected CD4 T cells (TCRdb year 2020). Looking at the study overall: The median time participants had been on suppressive ART was 8 years. Peripheral blood samples of up to about 200 mL were collected at multiple time points, except for a couple of participants, who underwent leukapheresis at a single time point. Anti-CD3/anti-CD28 stimulation activated a higher proportion of cells, with a lower memory fraction, than antigen stimulation. CMV- and HIV-1 Gag-responding CD4+ T cells were isolated from ART-treated individuals so that antigen-driven clonal expansion of HIV-1-infected cells could be examined. Proviral sequencing was used to assess clonality among infected cells, whereas TCRbeta sequencing gauged the clonality of all cells within each sorted population. In the cross-participant TCR cluster analysis, about 8 participants were included for CMV and roughly 7 participants were included for Gag.

The germline V gene sets CDR1 to SGHRS and CDR2 to YFSETQ. The CDR3 runs 15 amino acids, cysteine and phenylalanine included. The CDR3 DNA has 45 bases and is translated from base 1. The germline V end is reduced by 0 bases and the J end by 4 bases; junction bases left unmatched: 4. What the work shows at the level of the full study, not this receptor alone: Significantly lower TCRbeta richness was observed in CMV- and Gag-responding cells than in anti-CD3/anti-CD28-responding cells, and higher oligoclonality was observed in CMV-responding cells than in CD3/CD28-stimulated and Gag-responding cells. Enrichment of degenerate expanded CDR3beta sequences was found in antigen-responding cells, suggesting convergent selection of CD4+ responses to CMV and Gag. Within the same sorted populations, how oligoclonal the TCRs were correlated with how oligoclonal the proviruses were. Bulk TCR analyses could not be limited to the rare CMV-responding cells that actually contained HIV-1 proviruses. Few individuals were included in the study, and only a limited range of antigens was tested.

About this clone: The antigen this receptor binds is unknown. Base qualities are not at hand, and no much larger clone is one base apart.

Read against the paper, the sample's treatment or condition label means: suppressive antiretroviral therapy. As a nonspecific positive control representing the CD4+ T cell repertoire, the cells were stimulated with anti-CD3/anti-CD28 magnetic beads. CD4+ T cells that responded were sorted based on upregulation of both CD40 ligand and CD69. HIV-1-infected adults in whom suppressive ART had been started during chronic infection were enrolled as participants. For at least 4 years, participants had undetectable plasma HIV-1 RNA, below 50 copies/mL. To be included, participants needed a CD4+ T cell count above 400 cells/uL and a positive CMV serology. Before stimulation, PBMCs were isolated using density centrifugation and then depleted of CD8+ T cells. Stimulation of CD8-depleted PBMCs was carried out for more than 15 hours with anti-CD28/CD49d costimulation, CD40-blocking antibody and enfuvirtide, to prevent new infections. Cell sorting was done on a Beckman Coulter MoFlo Legacy or XDP sorter, and dead cells were excluded with propidium iodide. For samples with more than one million cells, genomic DNA was extracted with the QIAamp DNA Mini Kit, and for all other samples the Quick-DNA Microprep Kit was used.

TCRbeta repertoires were sequenced from genomic DNA with the immunoSEQ hsTCRB assay version 4 in survey mode. For TCRbeta sequencing, genomic DNA was diluted to approximately 10 ng/uL, with up to roughly 1 ug used per sample. As for how the authors treated the data: TCRbeta data analysis was done in ImmunoSeq Analyzer 3.0, and diversity was calculated on productive nucleotide rearrangements. Using the Immunarch R package, the improved Chao index served to estimate lower-bound TCR diversity and the Gini coefficient served to estimate clonality. Nucleotide rearrangements that differed but encoded the same CDR3beta amino acid sequence were counted as separate clonotypes. TCRbeta sequences significantly enriched in antigen-responding cells relative to anti-CD3/anti-CD28-activated cells were identified by differential abundance analysis. TCRs were clustered by predicted peptide-MHC specificity with GLIPH2, both within individual participants and across merged participant data sets. Sourced from immuneACCESS, this table was stored by TCRdb with only in-frame sequences that have V and J called. A share of the clones is absent; for the studies checked, an unresolved V gene accounts for under half, and the remainder has no known explanation. V and J calls and clone size are copied from that table; D and trimming were computed from the DNA. This sample lists 40,000 to 55,000 clones; 88% were detected once. The top ten clonotypes cover over 0.45% of the sample.

The sequence was collected from an adult woman with HIV who was CMV-seropositive. Sequencing was performed on CD4+ T cells sorted from PBMCs after approximately 20-hour stimulation, taken from a patient who received antiretroviral therapy. The intended sense of this specimen's cell subset or site label: CD40L+CD69+ CD4 T cells responding to anti-CD3/anti-CD28 beads, representing the overall repertoire. The V and J genes are TRBV5-1 and TRBJ2-5; the junction holds 9 bases that match TRBD1. The DNA sequence is as follows: TGCGCCAGCAGCTTGGGGGACAGGGAACGAGAGACCCAGTACTTC. It translates to CASSLGDRERETQYF.